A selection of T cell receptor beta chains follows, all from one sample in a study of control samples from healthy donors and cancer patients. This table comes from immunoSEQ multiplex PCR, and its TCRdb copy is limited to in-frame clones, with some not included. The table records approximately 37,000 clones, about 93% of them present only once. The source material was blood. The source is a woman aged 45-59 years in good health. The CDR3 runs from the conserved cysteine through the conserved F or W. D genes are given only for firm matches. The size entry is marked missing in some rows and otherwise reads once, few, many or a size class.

CASSLLEGGNTEAFF TGCGCCAGCAGCTTGTTAGAGGGTGGGAACACTGAAGCTTTCTTT NA TRBJ1-1 NA TRBV5-1
CASSFFETQYF TGTGCCAGCAGCTTTTTCGAGACCCAGTACTTC NA TRBJ2-5 NA TRBV5-8
CASSLGPHQPQHF TGTGCCAGCAGTTTGGGCCCCCATCAGCCCCAGCATTTT NA TRBJ1-5 NA TRBV27
CASSRGQDPYEQYF TGTGCCAGCAGCCGGGGACAGGACCCCTACGAGCAGTACTTC TRBD1 TRBJ2-7 NA TRBV11-2
CASSLATITDTQYF TGTGCCAGCAGCTTAGCTACAATTACAGATACGCAGTATTTT NA TRBJ2-3 NA TRBV7-2
CASSATGLPGVETQYF TGTGCCAGCAGCGCTACGGGACTCCCGGGGGTGGAGACCCAGTACTTC NA TRBJ2-5 NA TRBV9
CASSPQGFSGANVLTF TGTGCCAGCAGCCCCCAGGGATTCTCTGGGGCCAACGTCCTGACTTTC NA TRBJ2-6 NA TRBV7-3
CASRRQGFEGNIGYF TGTGCCAGCAGGCGACAGGGGTTTGAGGGGAACATCGGGTATTTT TRBD1 TRBJ2-3 NA TRBV7-9
CASSSGIYTEAFF TGTGCCAGCAGTTCCGGGATATACACTGAAGCTTTCTTT NA TRBJ1-1 NA TRBV28
CASSIKTRTVTNEKLFF TGTGCCAGTAGTATCAAGACCCGGACAGTAACTAATGAAAAACTGTTTTTT NA TRBJ1-4 once TRBV19
CASSPSGGPYEQYF TGTGCCAGCAGTCCGTCAGGGGGGCCCTACGAGCAGTACTTC NA TRBJ2-7 NA TRBV6-2/TRBV6-3
CSARSLAGKYF TGCAGTGCTAGGAGTCTAGCGGGGAAGTACTTC TRBD2 TRBJ2-7 NA TRBV20-1
CASNAGYGYTF TGTGCCAGCAACGCTGGGTATGGCTACACCTTC NA TRBJ1-2 NA TRBV5-6
CSEGRLTEAFF TGCAGCGAAGGAAGGTTGACTGAAGCTTTCTTT NA TRBJ1-1 NA TRBV20-1
CASSFGAGSSQETQYF TGTGCCAGTAGTTTCGGAGCGGGGAGCTCACAAGAGACCCAGTACTTC TRBD2 TRBJ2-5 once TRBV19
CASSFLGANYGYTF TGTGCCAGTAGTTTCCTGGGAGCCAACTATGGCTACACCTTC NA TRBJ1-2 NA TRBV19
CASSRDSSYNSPLHF TGTGCCAGCAGCAGAGATAGCTCCTATAATTCACCCCTCCACTTT NA TRBJ1-6 NA TRBV21-1
CASSPEALNTEAFF TGTGCCAGCTCACCAGAGGCCCTGAACACTGAAGCTTTCTTT NA TRBJ1-1 NA TRBV18
CASSQLEGYTF TGTGCCAGCAGCCAGCTAGAGGGCTACACCTTC NA TRBJ1-2 NA TRBV3-1/TRBV3-2
CASTRDRYGYTF TGTGCCAGCACCAGGGATAGGTATGGCTACACCTTC NA TRBJ1-2 once TRBV6-5
CASGGRGGDTQYF TGTGCCAGCGGGGGGCGGGGGGGAGATACGCAGTATTTT TRBD2 TRBJ2-3 NA TRBV7-2
CASSQEPGGTAEQYF TGTGCCAGCAGCCAAGAGCCGGGCGGGACCGCCGAGCAGTACTTC NA TRBJ2-7 NA TRBV3-1/TRBV3-2
CASSLVGSTGELFF TGTGCCAGCAGCTTGGTTGGGTCTACCGGGGAGCTGTTTTTT NA TRBJ2-2 NA TRBV7-9
CASSPWTGTYGYTF TGTGCCAGCAGCCCCTGGACAGGGACCTATGGCTACACCTTC TRBD1 TRBJ1-2 NA TRBV7-2
CASSFGRNTVYGYTF TGTGCCAGCAGCTTTGGCAGGAACACAGTCTATGGCTACACCTTC NA TRBJ1-2 NA TRBV5-6
CASSSGTSGDREQYF TGTGCCAGCAGCTCCGGGACTAGCGGGGATCGAGAGCAGTACTTC TRBD2 TRBJ2-7 NA TRBV7-9
CASSTSHPSGGYTF TGTGCCAGCTCAACAAGTCATCCCTCCGGTGGCTACACCTTC NA TRBJ1-2 NA TRBV18
CASSLGRSSPYEQYF TGTGCCAGCAGCTTGGGGAGGTCCTCTCCCTACGAGCAGTACTTC NA TRBJ2-7 NA TRBV5-4
CASSFGTFGTIYF TGTGCCAGCAGTTTCGGGACATTCGGCACCATATATTTT NA TRBJ1-3 NA TRBV28
CASSLDQGAEAFF TGTGCCAGCAGCTTAGATCAAGGCGCTGAAGCTTTCTTT NA TRBJ1-1 once TRBV11-3
CASTLTVGTGYTGNTIYF TGCGCCAGCACCCTAACTGTCGGGACAGGTTATACTGGAAACACCATATATTTT TRBD1 TRBJ1-3 NA TRBV23-1
CASSLEIEDRFKNYGYTF TGTGCCAGCAGCTTGGAAATTGAGGACAGATTCAAAAACTATGGCTACACCTTC NA TRBJ1-2 NA TRBV5-6
CASSRQVSGNTIYF TGTGCCAGCAGCCGTCAGGTCTCTGGAAACACCATATATTTT NA TRBJ1-3 once TRBV3-1/TRBV3-2
CASSQDLTAGETQYF TGCGCCAGCAGCCAAGATTTAACTGCCGGTGAGACCCAGTACTTC NA TRBJ2-5 NA TRBV4-3
CASSVVGSPNYGYTF TGTGCCAGCAGCGTAGTCGGCTCTCCTAATTATGGCTACACCTTC NA TRBJ1-2 NA TRBV9
CSAIDYGYTF TGCAGTGCAATCGACTATGGCTACACCTTC NA TRBJ1-2 NA TRBV20-1
CASSPVTTGSYNEQFF TGTGCCAGCAGCCCCGTAACGACAGGCTCCTACAATGAGCAGTTCTTC NA TRBJ2-1 once TRBV6-2/TRBV6-3
CASSRDSRGYGYTF TGTGCCAGCAGCCGGGACAGCCGAGGCTATGGCTACACCTTC TRBD1 TRBJ1-2 NA TRBV5-6
CASSVGAYEQYF TGTGCCAGCAGTGTGGGGGCCTACGAGCAGTACTTC NA TRBJ2-7 once TRBV2
CASSMDSWRGYTF TGTGCCAGCAGCATGGACAGCTGGAGGGGCTACACCTTC NA TRBJ1-2 NA TRBV7-2
CASSLTLSDEKLFF TGTGCCAGCAGCCTGACCCTTTCCGATGAAAAACTGTTTTTT NA TRBJ1-4 once TRBV5-5
CASSTQGATNEKLFF TGTGCCAGCAGTACCCAGGGGGCAACTAATGAAAAACTGTTTTTT TRBD1 TRBJ1-4 NA TRBV6-5
CASSPGGEQYF TGTGCCAGCTCACCGGGGGGCGAGCAGTACTTC NA TRBJ2-7 NA TRBV18
CAIGTDQSNQPQHF TGTGCCATCGGGACAGATCAGAGCAATCAGCCCCAGCATTTT TRBD1 TRBJ1-5 NA TRBV10-3
CASSLQGLGYTF TGTGCCAGCAGTTTACAGGGTCTGGGCTACACCTTC NA TRBJ1-2 NA TRBV12-3/TRBV12-4
CASRRQQGGDTEAFF TGTGCCAGCAGGCGACAACAGGGGGGCGACACTGAAGCTTTCTTT TRBD1 TRBJ1-1 NA TRBV7-9
CASAEEDTQYF TGTGCCTCCGCGGAAGAAGATACGCAGTATTTT NA TRBJ2-3 NA TRBV30
CASRSRRVYEQYF TGTGCCAGCAGATCACGGCGGGTCTACGAGCAGTACTTC NA TRBJ2-7 NA TRBV28
CASSSSPAGSTDTQYF TGTGCCAGCAGCTCTAGCCCGGCGGGAAGCACAGATACGCAGTATTTT NA TRBJ2-3 NA TRBV27
CASREDGYEAFF TGTGCCAGCAGGGAAGACGGGTATGAAGCTTTCTTT NA TRBJ1-1 NA TRBV28
CASSTTGGSEQYF TGTGCCAGTAGTACAACAGGGGGCAGCGAGCAGTACTTC TRBD1 TRBJ2-7 NA TRBV19
CASSLNEEANEKLFF TGTGCCAGCTCACTTAACGAGGAAGCTAATGAAAAACTGTTTTTT NA TRBJ1-4 NA TRBV18
CASSAGQGWAEAFF TGTGCCAGCAGCGCAGGACAGGGTTGGGCTGAAGCTTTCTTT TRBD1 TRBJ1-1 NA TRBV9